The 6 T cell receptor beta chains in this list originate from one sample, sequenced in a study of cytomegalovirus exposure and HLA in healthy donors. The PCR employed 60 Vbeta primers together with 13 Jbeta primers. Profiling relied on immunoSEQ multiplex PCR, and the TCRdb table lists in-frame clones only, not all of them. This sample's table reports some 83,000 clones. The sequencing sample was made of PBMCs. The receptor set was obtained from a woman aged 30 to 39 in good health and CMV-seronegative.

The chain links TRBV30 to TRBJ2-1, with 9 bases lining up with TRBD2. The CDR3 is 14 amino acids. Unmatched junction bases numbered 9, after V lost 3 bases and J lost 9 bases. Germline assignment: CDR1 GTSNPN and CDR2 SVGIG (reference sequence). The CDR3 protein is CAWSILAGSGEQFF. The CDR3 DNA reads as TGTGCCTGGAGCATTCTAGCGGGGTCCGGTGAGCAGTTCTTC. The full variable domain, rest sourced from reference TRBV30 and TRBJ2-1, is SQTIHQWPATLVQPVGSPLSLECTVEGTSNPNLYWYRQAAGRGLQLLFYSVGIGQISSEVPQNLSASRPQDRQFILSSKKLLLSDSGFYLCAWSILAGSGEQFFGPGTRLTVL.

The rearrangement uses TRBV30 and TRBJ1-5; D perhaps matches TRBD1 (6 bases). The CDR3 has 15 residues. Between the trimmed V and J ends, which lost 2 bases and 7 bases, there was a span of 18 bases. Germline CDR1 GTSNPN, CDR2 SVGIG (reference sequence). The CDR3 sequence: CAWSPGGGGWQPQHF. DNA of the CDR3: TGTGCCTGGAGTCCGGGAGGGGGGGGATGGCAGCCCCAGCATTTT.

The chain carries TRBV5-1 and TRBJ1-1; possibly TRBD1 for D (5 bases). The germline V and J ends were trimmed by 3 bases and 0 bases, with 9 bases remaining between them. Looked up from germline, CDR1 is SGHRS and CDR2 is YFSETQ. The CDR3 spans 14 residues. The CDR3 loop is CASSSRVMNTEAFF. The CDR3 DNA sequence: TGCGCCAGCAGCTCCAGGGTAATGAACACTGAAGCTTTCTTT.

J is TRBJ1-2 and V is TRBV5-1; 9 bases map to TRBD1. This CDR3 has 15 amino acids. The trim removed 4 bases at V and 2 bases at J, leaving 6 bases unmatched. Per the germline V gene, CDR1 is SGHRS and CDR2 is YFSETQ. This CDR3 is CASSLGDRANYGYTF. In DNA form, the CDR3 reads TGCGCCAGCAGCCTGGGGGACAGGGCCAACTATGGCTACACCTTC. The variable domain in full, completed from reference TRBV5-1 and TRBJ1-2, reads KAGVTQTPRYLIKTRGQQVTLSCSPISGHRSVSWYQQTPGQGLQFLFEYFSETQRNKGNFPGRFSGRQFSNSRSEMNVSTLELGDSALYLCASSLGDRANYGYTFGSGTRLTVV.

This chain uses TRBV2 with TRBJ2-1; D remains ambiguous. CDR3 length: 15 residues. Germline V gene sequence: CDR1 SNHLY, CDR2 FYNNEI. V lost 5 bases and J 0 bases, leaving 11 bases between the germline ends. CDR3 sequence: CASSPSLSSYNEQFF. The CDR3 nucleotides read TGTGCCAGCAGTCCTTCACTGAGCTCCTACAATGAGCAGTTCTTC. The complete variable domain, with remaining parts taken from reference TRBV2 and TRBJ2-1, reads EPEVTQTPSHQVTQMGQEVILRCVPISNHLYFYWYRQILGQKVEFLVSFYNNEISEKSEIFDDQFSVERPDGSNFTLKIRSTKLEDSAMYFCASSPSLSSYNEQFFGPGTRLTVL.

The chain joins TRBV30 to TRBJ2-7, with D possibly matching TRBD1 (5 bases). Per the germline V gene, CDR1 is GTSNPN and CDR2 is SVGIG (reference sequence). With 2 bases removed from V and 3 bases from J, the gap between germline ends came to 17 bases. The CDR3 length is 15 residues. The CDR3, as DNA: TGTGCCTGGAGTAATCAGGTAGGACAACGCTACGAGCAGTACTTC. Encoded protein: CAWSNQVGQRYEQYF.